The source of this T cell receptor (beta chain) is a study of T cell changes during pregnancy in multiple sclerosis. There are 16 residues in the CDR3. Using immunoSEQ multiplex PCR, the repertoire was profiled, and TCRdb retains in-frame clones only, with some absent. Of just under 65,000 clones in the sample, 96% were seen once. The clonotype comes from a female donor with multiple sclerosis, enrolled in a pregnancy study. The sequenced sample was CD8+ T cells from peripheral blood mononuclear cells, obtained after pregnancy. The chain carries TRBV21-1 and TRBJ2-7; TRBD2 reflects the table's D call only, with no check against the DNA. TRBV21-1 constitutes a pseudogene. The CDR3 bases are TGTGCCAGCAGCAAAGGAGGCGGGAGTAGCTCCTACGAGCAGTACTTC. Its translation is CASSKGGGSSSYEQYF.